This T cell receptor beta chain comes out of a study of T cell responses to AZD1222 COVID-19 vaccine. The study's findings and limits: Spike-wide coverage was observed for vaccine-associated CD4 TCRs, with dominant responses at 160-218 and 743-854. The donors showed a predominance of white British ancestry and of females, with possible underestimation of clonal diversity.

In this sample, this clone turned up a few times. Its antigen remains unidentified. The length of the CDR3 is 13 residues. Germline loops: CDR1 GTSNPN, CDR2 SVGIG (reference sequence). V lost 7 bases and J lost 4, with 16 bases in between. Clones were read by immunoSEQ multiplex PCR, and TCRdb kept only the in-frame ones, dropping some. The data hold roughly 120,000 clones, with 88% observed a single time. The sequence came from an adult who received the AZD1222 COVID-19 vaccine. Specimen: peripheral blood, collected 28 days after the second AZD1222 dose. V gene TRBV30 combines with J gene TRBJ1-2, with no clear D. Here the CDR3 DNA reads TGTGCCTTACTGAGCCAGTCTATCTATGGCTACACCTTC. This encodes CALLSQSIYGYTF.